The sequence of this T cell receptor beta chain was determined in a study of T cells after yellow fever vaccination. Whole-study results and caveats: Clonotypes found in both CD4 and CD8 compartments made up a small share.

One entry per CDR3 protein, called by TCRdb with MiXCR from the 5' RACE reads. Seen here are 200,000 or so distinct CDR3 sequences, 5.5% to 8.5% observed once, and the top ten hold around 1.1%. This clonotype came up a few times. Its target is not known. In germline, CDR1 is MNHEY, CDR2 SVGEGT. This CDR3 spans 14 amino acids. Trimming pared 7 bases from V and 4 bases from J, leaving 16 bases between. Sequences were derived from CD4+ T cells sorted from PBMCs, sampled on the day of the yellow fever booster vaccination. This chain connects TRBV6-2 or TRBV6-3 to TRBJ2-5; D perhaps matches TRBD1 (6 bases). The receptor's source is a man aged 30 to 45 who received the YFV17D yellow fever vaccine. CDR3 protein: CASNRNRVLETQYF. The CDR3 nucleotides read TGTGCCAGCAACAGAAACAGGGTTTTAGAGACCCAGTACTTC.